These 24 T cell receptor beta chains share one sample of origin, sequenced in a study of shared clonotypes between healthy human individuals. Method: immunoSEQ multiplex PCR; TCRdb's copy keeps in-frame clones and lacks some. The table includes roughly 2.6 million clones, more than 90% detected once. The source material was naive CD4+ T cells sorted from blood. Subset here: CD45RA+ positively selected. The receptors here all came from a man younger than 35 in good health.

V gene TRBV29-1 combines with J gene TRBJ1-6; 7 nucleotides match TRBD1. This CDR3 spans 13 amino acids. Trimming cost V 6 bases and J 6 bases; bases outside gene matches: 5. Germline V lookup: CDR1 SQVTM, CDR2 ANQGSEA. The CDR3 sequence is CSVQQGINSPLHF. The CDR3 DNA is TGCAGCGTGCAACAGGGGATTAATTCACCCCTCCACTTT.

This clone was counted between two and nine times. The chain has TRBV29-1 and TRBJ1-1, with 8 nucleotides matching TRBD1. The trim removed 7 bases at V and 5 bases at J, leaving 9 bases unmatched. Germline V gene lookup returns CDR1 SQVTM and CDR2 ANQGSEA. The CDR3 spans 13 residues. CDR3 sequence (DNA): TGCAGCGCTATCGGACAGGGAGGGACTGAAGCTTTCTTT. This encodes CSAIGQGGTEAFF.

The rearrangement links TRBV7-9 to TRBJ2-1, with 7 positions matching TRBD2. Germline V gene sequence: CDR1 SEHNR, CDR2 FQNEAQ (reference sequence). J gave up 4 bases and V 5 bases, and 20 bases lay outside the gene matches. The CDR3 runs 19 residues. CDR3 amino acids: CASSPSNHGLGGRYNEQFF. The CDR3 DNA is TGTGCCAGCAGCCCATCCAACCATGGACTAGGTGGGAGGTACAATGAGCAGTTCTTC.

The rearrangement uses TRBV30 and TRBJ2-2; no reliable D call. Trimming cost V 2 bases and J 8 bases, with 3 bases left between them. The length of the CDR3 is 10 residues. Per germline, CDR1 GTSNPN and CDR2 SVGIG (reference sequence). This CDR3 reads CAWSFGELFF. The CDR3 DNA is TGTGCCTGGAGTTTTGGGGAGCTGTTTTTT.

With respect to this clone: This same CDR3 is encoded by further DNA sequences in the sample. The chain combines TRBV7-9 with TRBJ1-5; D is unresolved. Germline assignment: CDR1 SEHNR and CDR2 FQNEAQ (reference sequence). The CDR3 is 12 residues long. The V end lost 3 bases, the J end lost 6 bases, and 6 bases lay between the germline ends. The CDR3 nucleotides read TGTGCCAGCAGCTTGGAAGGTCAGCCCCAGCATTTT. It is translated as CASSLEGQPQHF.

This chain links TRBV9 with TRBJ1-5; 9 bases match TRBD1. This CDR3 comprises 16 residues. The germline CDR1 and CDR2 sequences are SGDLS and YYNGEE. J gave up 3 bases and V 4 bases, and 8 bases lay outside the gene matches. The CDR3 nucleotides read TGTGCCAGCAGCATTGGACAGGGGCGTGACAATCAGCCCCAGCATTTT. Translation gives CASSIGQGRDNQPQHF.

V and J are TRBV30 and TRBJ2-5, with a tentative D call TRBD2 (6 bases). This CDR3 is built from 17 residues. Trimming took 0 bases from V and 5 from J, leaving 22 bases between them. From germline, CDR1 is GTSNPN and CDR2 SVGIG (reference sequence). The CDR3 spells CAWSVPGRTFAWETQYF. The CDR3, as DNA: TGTGCCTGGAGTGTACCGGGGAGGACCTTCGCCTGGGAGACCCAGTACTTC.

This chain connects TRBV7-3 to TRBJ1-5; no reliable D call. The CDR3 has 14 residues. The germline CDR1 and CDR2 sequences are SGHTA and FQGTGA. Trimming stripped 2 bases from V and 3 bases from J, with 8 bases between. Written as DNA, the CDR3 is TGTGCCAGCAGCTTATCCACGGACAATCAGCCCCAGCATTTT. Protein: CASSLSTDNQPQHF. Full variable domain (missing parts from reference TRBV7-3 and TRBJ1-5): GAGVSQTPSNKVTEKGKYVELRCDPISGHTALYWYRQSLGQGPEFLIYFQGTGAADDSGLPNDRFFAVRPEGSVSTLKIQRTERGDSAVYLCASSLSTDNQPQHFGDGTRLSIL.

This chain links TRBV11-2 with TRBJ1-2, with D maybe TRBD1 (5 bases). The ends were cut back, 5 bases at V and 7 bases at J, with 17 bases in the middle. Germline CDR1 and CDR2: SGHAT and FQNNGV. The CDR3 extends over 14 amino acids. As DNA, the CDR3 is TGTGCCAGCAGCCCAGGCGGGGGACTGGGTGGCTACACCTTC. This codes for CASSPGGGLGGYTF.

CDR3: CASSDGTGTTEAFF. CDR3 sequence (DNA): TGTGCCAGCAGCGATGGGACAGGGACCACTGAAGCTTTCTTT. V gene TRBV7-9 combines with J gene TRBJ1-1; 9 nucleotides agree with TRBD1. Germline CDR1 reads SEHNR; CDR2 reads FQNEAQ (reference sequence). This CDR3 has 14 residues. After removal of 5 bases from V and 4 bases from J, the junction contained 5 bases not matched to a gene.

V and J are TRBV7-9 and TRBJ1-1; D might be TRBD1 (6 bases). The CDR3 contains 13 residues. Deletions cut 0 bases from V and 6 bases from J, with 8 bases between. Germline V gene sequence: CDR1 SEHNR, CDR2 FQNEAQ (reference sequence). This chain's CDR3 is CASSLAGGSEAFF. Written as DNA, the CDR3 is TGTGCCAGCAGCTTAGCGGGGGGCTCTGAAGCTTTCTTT.

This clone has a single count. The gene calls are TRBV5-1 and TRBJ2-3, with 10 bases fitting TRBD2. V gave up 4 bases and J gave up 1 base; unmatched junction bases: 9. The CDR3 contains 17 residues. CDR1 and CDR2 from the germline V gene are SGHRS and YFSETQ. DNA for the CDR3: TGCGCCAGCAGCCCCCCCGTAGCGGGGGGTCGCACAGATACGCAGTATTTT. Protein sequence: CASSPPVAGGRTDTQYF.

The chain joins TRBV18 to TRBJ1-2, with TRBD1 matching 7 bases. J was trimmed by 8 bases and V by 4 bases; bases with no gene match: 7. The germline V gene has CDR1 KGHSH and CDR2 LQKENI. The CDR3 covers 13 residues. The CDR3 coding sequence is TGTGCCAGCTCACGCGCGACAGGGCCGGGCTACACCTTC. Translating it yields CASSRATGPGYTF.

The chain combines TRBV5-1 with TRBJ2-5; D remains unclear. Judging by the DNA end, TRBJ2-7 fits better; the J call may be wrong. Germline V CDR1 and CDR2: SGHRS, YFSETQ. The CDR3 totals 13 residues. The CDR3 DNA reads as TGCGCCAGCAGCTTGGACGCTTTATACGAGCAGTACTTC. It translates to CASSLDALYEQYF.

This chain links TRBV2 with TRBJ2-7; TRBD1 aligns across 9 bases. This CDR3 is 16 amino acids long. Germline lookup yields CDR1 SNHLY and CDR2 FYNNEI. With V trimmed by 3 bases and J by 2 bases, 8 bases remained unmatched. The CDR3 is CASSDPGQGKTYEQYF. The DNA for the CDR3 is TGTGCCAGCAGTGATCCGGGACAGGGAAAGACCTACGAGCAGTACTTC.

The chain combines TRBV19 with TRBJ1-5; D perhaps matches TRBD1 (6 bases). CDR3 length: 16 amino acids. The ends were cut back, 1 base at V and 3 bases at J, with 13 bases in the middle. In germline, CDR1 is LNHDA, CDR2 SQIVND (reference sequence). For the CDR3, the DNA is TGTGCCAGTAGTATAGGAACAGGGTCTTTCAATCAGCCCCAGCATTTT. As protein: CASSIGTGSFNQPQHF.

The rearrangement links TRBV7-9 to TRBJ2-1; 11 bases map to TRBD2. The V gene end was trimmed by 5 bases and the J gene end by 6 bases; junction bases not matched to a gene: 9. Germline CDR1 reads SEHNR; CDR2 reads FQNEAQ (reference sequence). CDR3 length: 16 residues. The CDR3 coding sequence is TGTGCCAGCAGCCCTACCCGGACTAGCGGGCTCAATGAGCAGTTCTTC. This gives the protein CASSPTRTSGLNEQFF.

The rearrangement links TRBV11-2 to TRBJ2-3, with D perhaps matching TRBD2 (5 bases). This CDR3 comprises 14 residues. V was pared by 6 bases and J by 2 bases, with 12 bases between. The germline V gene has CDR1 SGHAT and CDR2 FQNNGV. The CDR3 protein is CASRRELNTDTQYF. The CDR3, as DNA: TGTGCCAGCAGAAGGGAGTTGAACACAGATACGCAGTATTTT. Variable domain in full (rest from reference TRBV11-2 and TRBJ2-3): EAGVAQSPRYKIIEKRQSVAFWCNPISGHATLYWYQQILGQGPKLLIQFQNNGVVDDSQLPKDRFSAERLKGVDSTLKIQPAKLEDSAVYLCASRRELNTDTQYFGPGTRLTVL.

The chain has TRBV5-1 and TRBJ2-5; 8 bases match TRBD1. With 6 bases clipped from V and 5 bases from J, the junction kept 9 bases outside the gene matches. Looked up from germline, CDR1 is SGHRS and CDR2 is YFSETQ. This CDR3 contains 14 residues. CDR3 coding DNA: TGCGCCAGCACCCCCCCAGGGGGCAGGGAGACCCAGTACTTC. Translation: CASTPPGGRETQYF.

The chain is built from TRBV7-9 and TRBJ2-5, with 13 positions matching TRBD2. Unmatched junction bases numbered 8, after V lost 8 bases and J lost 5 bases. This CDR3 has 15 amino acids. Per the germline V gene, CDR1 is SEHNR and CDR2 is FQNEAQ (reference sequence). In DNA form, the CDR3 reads TGTGCCAGCGGCCGCACTAGCGGGGGGGTTGAGACCCAGTACTTC. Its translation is CASGRTSGGVETQYF.

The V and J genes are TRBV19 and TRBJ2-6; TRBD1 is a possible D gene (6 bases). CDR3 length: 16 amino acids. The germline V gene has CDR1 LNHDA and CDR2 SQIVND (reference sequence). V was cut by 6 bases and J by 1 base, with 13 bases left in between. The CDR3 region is CASRDSGRSGANVLTF. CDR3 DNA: TGTGCCAGTAGGGACAGTGGAAGGTCTGGGGCCAACGTCCTGACTTTC.

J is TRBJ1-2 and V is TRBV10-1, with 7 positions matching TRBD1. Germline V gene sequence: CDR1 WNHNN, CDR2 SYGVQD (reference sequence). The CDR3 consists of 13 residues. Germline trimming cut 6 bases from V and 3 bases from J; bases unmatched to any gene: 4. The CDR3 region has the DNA TGCGCCAGCAGCGCCGGGACAGACTATGGCTACACCTTC. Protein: CASSAGTDYGYTF.

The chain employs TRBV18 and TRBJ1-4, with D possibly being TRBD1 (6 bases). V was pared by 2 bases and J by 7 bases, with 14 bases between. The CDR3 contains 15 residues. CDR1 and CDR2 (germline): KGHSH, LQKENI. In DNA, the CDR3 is TGTGCCAGCTCACCATCTACACAGGGAAGTGAAAAACTGTTTTTT. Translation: CASSPSTQGSEKLFF.

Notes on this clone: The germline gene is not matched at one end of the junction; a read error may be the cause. The CDR3 reads CASSLAGGFGEQFF. Here the CDR3 DNA reads TGTGCTAGCAGCTTAGCTGGGGGATTCGGTGAGCAGTTCTTC. The V gene is TRBV7-7, the J gene TRBJ2-1; D might be TRBD1 or TRBD2, each matching 5 bases. Germline CDR1 is SSHAT and CDR2 is FNYEAQ (reference sequence). CDR3 length: 14 residues. Based on the CDR3 plus reference TRBV7-7 and TRBJ2-1, the full variable domain is GAGVSQSPRYKVTKRGQDVTLRCDPISSHATLYWYQQALGQGPEFLTYFNYEAQPDKSGLPSDRFSAERPEGSISTLTIQRTEQRDSAMYRCASSLAGGFGEQFFGPGTRLTVL.